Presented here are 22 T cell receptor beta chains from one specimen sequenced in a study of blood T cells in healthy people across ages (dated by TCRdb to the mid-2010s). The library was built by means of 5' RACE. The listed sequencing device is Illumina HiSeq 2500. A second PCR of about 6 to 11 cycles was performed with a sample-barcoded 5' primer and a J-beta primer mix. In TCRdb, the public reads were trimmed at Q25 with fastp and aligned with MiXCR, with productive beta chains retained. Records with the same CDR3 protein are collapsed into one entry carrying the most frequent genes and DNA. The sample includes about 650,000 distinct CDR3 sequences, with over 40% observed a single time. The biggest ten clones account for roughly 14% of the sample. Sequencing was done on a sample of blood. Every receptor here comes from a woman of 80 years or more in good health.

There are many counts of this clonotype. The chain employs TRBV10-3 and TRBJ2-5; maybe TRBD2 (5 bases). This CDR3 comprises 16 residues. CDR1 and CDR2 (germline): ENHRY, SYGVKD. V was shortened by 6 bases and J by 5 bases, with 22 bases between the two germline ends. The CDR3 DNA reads TGTGCCATCAGGTCGGACTCCCCAATAATAGGGGAGACCCAGTACTTC. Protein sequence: CAIRSDSPIIGETQYF.

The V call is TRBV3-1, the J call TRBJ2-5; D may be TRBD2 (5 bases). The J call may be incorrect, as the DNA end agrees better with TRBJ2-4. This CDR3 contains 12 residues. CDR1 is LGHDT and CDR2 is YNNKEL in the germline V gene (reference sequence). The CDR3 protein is CASSQGENIQYF. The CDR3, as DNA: TGTGCCAGCAGCCAGGGAGAAAACATTCAGTACTTC.

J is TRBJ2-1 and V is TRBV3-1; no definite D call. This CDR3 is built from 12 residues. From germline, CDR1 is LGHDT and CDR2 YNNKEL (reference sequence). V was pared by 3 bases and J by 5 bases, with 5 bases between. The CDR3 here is CASSQPHNEQFF. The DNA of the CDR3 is TGTGCCAGCAGCCAGCCCCACAATGAGCAGTTCTTC.

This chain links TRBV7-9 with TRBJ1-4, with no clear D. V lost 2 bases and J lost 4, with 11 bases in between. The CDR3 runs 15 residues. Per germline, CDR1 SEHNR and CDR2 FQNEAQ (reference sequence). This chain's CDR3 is CASSLRGLGNEKLFF. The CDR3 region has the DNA TGTGCCAGCAGCTTACGAGGCCTCGGTAATGAAAAACTGTTTTTT.

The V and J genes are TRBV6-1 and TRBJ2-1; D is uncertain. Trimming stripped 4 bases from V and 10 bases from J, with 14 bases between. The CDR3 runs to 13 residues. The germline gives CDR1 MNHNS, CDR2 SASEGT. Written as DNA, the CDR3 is TGTGCCAGCAGTGGGCGGTGGGCGTCGGAGCAGTTCTTC. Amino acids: CASSGRWASEQFF.

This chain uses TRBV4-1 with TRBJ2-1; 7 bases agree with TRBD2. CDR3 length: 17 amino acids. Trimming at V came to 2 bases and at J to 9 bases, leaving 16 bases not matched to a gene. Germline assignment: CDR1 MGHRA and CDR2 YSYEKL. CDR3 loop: CASSQRVLRESRGEQFF. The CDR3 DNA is TGCGCCAGCAGCCAAAGGGTGTTGCGGGAGAGTAGAGGTGAGCAGTTCTTC.

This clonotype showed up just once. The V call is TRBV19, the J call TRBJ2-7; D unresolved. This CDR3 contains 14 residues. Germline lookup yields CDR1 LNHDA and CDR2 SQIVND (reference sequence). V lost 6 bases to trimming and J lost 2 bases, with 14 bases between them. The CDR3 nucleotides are TGTGCCAGTAGCCGGTACGGTATTCCCTACGAGCAGTACTTC. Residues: CASSRYGIPYEQYF.

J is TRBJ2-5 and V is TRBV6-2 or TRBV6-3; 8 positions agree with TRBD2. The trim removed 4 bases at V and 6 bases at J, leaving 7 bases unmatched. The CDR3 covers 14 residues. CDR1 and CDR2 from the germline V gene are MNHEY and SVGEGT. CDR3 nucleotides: TGTGCCAGCAGTTTCCCCGCGGGAGGAAAGACCCAGTACTTC. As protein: CASSFPAGGKTQYF.

CDR3 coding DNA: TGCAGTGCTAGACCCCCCGGAATAAACGAGGGGGGAAAACTGTTTTTT. It is translated as CSARPPGINEGGKLFF. The rearrangement links TRBV20-1 to TRBJ1-4; tentatively, D is TRBD1 (6 bases). The CDR3 is 16 amino acids. Between the trimmed V and J ends, which lost 2 bases and 10 bases, there was a span of 23 bases. Germline CDR1 and CDR2: DFQATT and SNEGSKA (reference sequence).

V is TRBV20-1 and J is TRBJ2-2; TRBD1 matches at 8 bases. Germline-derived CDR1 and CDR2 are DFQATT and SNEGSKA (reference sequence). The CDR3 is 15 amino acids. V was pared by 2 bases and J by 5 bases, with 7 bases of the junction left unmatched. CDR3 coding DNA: TGCAGTGCTAGACCGGACAGGGAAGGAACCGGGGAGCTGTTTTTT. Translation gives CSARPDREGTGELFF.

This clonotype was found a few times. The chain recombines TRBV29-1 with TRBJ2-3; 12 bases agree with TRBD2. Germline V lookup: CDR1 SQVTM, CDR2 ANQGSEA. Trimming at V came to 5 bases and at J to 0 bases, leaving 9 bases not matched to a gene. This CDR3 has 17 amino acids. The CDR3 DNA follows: TGCAGCGTTTTGACTAGCGGGAGACCACCTAGCACAGATACGCAGTATTTT. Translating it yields CSVLTSGRPPSTDTQYF.

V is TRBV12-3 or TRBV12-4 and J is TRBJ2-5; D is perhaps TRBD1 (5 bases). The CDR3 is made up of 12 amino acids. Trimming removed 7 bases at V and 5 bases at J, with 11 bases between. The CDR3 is CASTQGWETQYF. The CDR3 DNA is TGTGCCAGCACCCAGGGCTGGGAGACCCAGTACTTC.

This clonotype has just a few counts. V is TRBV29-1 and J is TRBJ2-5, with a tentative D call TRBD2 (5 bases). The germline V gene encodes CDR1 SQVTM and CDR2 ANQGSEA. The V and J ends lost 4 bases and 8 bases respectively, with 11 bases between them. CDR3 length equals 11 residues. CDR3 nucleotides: TGCAGCGTTGCTAGCCCTGGAACCCAGTACTTC. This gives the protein CSVASPGTQYF.

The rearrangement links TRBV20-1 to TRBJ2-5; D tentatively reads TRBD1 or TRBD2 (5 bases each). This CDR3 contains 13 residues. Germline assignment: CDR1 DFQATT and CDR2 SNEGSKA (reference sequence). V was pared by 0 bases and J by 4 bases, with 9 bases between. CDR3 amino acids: CSARDVGVETQYF. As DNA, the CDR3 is TGCAGTGCTAGAGATGTGGGGGTAGAGACCCAGTACTTC.

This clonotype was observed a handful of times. CDR3 sequence reads: CASSAITQGEVQKLFF. CDR3 DNA sequence: TGCGCCAGCAGCGCTATAACCCAGGGGGAGGTGCAGAAACTGTTTTTT. The chain has TRBV4-1 and TRBJ1-4; 7 positions agree with TRBD1. Trimming cost V 5 bases and J 11 bases; bases outside gene matches: 17. The CDR3 extends over 16 amino acids. Germline loops: CDR1 MGHRA, CDR2 YSYEKL.

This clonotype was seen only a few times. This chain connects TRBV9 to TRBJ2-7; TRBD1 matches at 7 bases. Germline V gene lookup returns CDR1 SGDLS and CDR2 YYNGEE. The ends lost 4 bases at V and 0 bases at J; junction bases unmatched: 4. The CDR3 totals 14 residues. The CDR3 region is CASSIGTDSYEQYF. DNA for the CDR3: TGTGCCAGCAGCATCGGGACAGACTCCTACGAGCAGTACTTC.

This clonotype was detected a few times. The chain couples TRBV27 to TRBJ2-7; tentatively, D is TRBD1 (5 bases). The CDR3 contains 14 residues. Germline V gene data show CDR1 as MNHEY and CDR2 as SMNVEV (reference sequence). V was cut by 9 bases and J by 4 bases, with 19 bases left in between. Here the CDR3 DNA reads TGTGCCAGAAAGACCCGCCAGGGAAAATACGAGCAGTACTTC. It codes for CARKTRQGKYEQYF.

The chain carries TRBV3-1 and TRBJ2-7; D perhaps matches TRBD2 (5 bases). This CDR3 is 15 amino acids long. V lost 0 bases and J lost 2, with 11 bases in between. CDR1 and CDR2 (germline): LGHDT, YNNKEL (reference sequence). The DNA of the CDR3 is TGTGCCAGCAGCCAAGATGGGCTAGCTGCCTACGAGCAGTACTTC. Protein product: CASSQDGLAAYEQYF.

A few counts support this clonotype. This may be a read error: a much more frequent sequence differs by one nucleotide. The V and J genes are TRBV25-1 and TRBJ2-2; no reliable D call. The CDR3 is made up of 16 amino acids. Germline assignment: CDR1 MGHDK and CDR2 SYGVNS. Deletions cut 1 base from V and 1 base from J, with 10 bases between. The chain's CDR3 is CASSECGPLNTGELFF. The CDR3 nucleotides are TGTGCCAGCAGTGAATGTGGACCGCTGAACACCGGGGAGCTGTTTTTT.

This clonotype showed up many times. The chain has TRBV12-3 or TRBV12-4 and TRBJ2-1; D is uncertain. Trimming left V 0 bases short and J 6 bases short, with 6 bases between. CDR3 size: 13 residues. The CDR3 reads CASSLAGFNEQFF. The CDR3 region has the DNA TGTGCCAGCAGTTTAGCCGGGTTCAATGAGCAGTTCTTC.

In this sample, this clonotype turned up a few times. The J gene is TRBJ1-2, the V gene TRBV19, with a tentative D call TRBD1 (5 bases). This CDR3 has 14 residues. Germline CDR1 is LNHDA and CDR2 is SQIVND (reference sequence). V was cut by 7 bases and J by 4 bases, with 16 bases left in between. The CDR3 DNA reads TGTGCCAGTAACTTCCGGGACGGAGCCTATGGCTACACCTTC. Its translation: CASNFRDGAYGYTF.

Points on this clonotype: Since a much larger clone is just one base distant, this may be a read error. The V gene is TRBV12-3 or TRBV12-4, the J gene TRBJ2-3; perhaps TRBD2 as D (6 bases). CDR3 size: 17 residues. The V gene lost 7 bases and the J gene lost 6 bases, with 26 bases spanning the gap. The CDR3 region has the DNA TGTGCCAGCATTAGAGGACGGGAGCGAGGGTGGTTCGATACGCAGTATTTT. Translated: CASIRGRERGWFDTQYF.